This T cell receptor beta chain came from a study of T cell repertoires in cytomegalovirus infection (dated by TCRdb to 2018 to 2020). Context from the whole study: The HLA type of each donor mattered for the analysis, because public TCR beta signatures pointed to carriage of CMV infection along with the matching HLA type.

Paper-wide results and their limitations: In both this cohort and an independent roughly 350-donor cohort, the cumulative frequency of public TCR beta family members distinguished carriers of CMV infection plus the relevant HLA type. The ex vivo response was dominated by HLA-C-restricted CMV-specific TCR beta clonotypes, which also provided the single most frequent clonotype in two of eight donors.

Sequences SQVTM (CDR1) and ANQGSEA (CDR2) are obtained from the germline V gene. Taken from cysteine to phenylalanine, the CDR3 has 13 residues. Of the read, only the CDR3 DNA is kept; its 39 bases are in frame from base 1. V was cut back by 5 bases and J by 3 bases, leaving a gap of 13 bases between them. With respect to this clonotype: The specificity of this receptor is unknown. No quality values exist for individual bases; no much larger clone is one base distant.

The run used an Illumina HiSeq 1500. The public reads were quality trimmed at Q25 with fastp and then assembled into clones with MiXCR by TCRdb, keeping productive beta chains. Every distinct CDR3 protein forms one entry, paired with its most common genes and DNA. This sample gives more than 150,000 distinct CDR3 sequences in total; roughly 18% of them show up just once. Under 20% of the sample is taken by the ten largest. The material sequenced was CD8+ T cells from PBMCs. The sequence is built from TRBV29-1 and TRBJ1-1, and the D gene may be TRBD1, 5 bases matching. The sequence was collected from a human donor in good health (CMV status not recorded). Some clones in this sample may be carry-over from other donors' samples. CDR3 protein: CSVRSREDTEAFF. The DNA is as follows: TGCAGCGTTCGGTCCAGGGAGGACACTGAAGCTTTCTTT.